The subject of this entry is one TCR beta chain. Its antigen is unidentified. CDR1 and CDR2 (germline): SGHVS, FNYEAQ. This CDR3 is 12 amino acids long. V was pared by 3 bases and J by 11 bases, with 12 bases between. This sample was included in a study of blood T cells in healthy people across ages. Combining a sample-barcoded 5' primer with a J-beta primer mix, a second PCR ran for about 7 to 11 cycles. Every cDNA molecule bore a tag from a template-switch adaptor containing 12 random nucleotides. Using its own MiXCR run on the 5' RACE reads, TCRdb lists one record per CDR3 protein. The table shows approximately 600,000 distinct CDR3 sequences, with approximately 50% occurring only once. Study-level findings and limits: Researchers judged that diversity estimates from one million T cells fell short of true values.

The TCR comes from a man aged 55 to 70 in good health. The sample taken for sequencing was blood. This sequence joins TRBV7-6 and TRBJ2-3; no clear D. CDR3 sequence reads: CASSFPGEEQYF. As DNA, the CDR3 is TGTGCCAGCAGCTTCCCTGGCGAGGAGCAGTATTTT.